The source of this T cell receptor gamma chain is a study of intestinal T cells in coeliac disease. This clone is categorized as large. Losses at the gene ends were 3 bases for V and 3 bases for J; bases not matched to a gene: 2. CDR1 is VINAFY, CDR2 YDVSNSKD, per germline. The CDR3 consists of 12 residues. LymphoTrack primers amplified TRG sequences from roughly 0.2 ug of biopsy DNA. TCRdb re-called the multiplex PCR reads through CATT. The sample lists about a thousand gamma-chain clones, 45% to 50% occurring once. Genomic DNA came from ten approximately 4.9-µm formalin-fixed paraffin-embedded scrolls per case.

The origin of this receptor is a human donor with celiac disease. This chain uses TRGV5 with TRGJ1 or TRGJ2. Sequencing used a duodenal biopsy. The CDR3 loop reads CATWDVYYKKLF. The CDR3, as DNA: TGTGCCACCTGGGACGTTTATTATAAGAAACTCTTT.